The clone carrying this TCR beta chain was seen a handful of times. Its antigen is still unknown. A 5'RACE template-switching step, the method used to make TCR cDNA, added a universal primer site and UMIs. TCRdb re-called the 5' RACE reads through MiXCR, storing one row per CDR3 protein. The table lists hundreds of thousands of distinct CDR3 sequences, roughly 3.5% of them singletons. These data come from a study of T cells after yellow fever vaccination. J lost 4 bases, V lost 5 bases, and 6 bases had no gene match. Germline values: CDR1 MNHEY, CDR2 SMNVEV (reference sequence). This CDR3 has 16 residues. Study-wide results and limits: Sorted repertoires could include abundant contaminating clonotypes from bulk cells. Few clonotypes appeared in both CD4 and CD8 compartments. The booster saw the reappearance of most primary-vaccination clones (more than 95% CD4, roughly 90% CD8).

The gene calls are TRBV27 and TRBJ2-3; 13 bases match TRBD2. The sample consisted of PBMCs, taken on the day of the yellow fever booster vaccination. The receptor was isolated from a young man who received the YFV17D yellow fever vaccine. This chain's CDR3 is CASSHRLAGGPDTQYF. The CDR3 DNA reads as TGTGCCAGCAGTCACCGACTAGCGGGGGGTCCAGATACGCAGTATTTT.